Included here is one TCR beta chain sequence, with context. Random hexamers were used to reverse transcribe the RNA input (about 0.45 to 1 ug). Amplification of TCR beta CDR3 used immunoSEQ multiplex PCR across 54 Vbeta and 13 Jbeta. TCRdb reanalysed the immunoSEQ multiplex PCR reads using MiXCR and keeps one entry per CDR3 protein. This sample carries hundreds of thousands of distinct CDR3 sequences, around nine tenths of them seen once, and the ten largest clones take over 0.1%. This CDR3 spans 14 amino acids. The junction had 6 bases not matched to a gene; V was cut back by 3 bases and J by 5 bases. The germline CDR1 and CDR2 sequences are SGDLS and YYNGEE. The entry originates in a study of CD8 T cells in Susac syndrome. Included as multiple sclerosis controls were treatment-naive patients who had stable or active relapsing-remitting disease. TEMRA cells were FACS-enriched, and CD8+ and CD4+ T cells were isolated negatively.

The chain joins TRBV9 to TRBJ2-3, with 7 positions matching TRBD2. Material: CD8+ T cells from PBMCs. This receptor was taken from a human donor with multiple sclerosis. CDR3 nucleotide sequence: TGTGCCAGCAGCGCGAGCGGCGGGGGAGATACGCAGTATTTT. Its translation is CASSASGGGDTQYF.